The 13 T cell receptor beta chains in this list originate from one sample, sequenced in a study of cytomegalovirus exposure and HLA in healthy donors. Using immunoSEQ multiplex PCR, the repertoire was profiled, and TCRdb retains in-frame clones only, with some absent. The table records roughly 59,000 clones, over 90% of them present only once. The sample taken for sequencing was PBMCs. Receptor source: a woman under 30 in good health and CMV-seropositive.

The rearrangement joins TRBV14 to TRBJ1-1; D call uncertain. V was pared by 4 bases and J by 4 bases, with 13 bases between. This CDR3 comprises 14 residues. Looked up from germline, CDR1 is SGHDN and CDR2 is FVKESK. The CDR3 sequence: CASSRQVEGTEAFF. The CDR3 DNA is TGTGCCAGCAGCCGCCAGGTGGAGGGCACTGAAGCTTTCTTT.

This chain joins TRBV27 and TRBJ2-7, with D possibly TRBD2 on 7 matching bases. V shed 4 bases and J shed 7 bases, with 23 bases lying between them. The germline gives CDR1 MNHEY, CDR2 SMNVEV (reference sequence). The CDR3 has 16 amino acids. CDR3: CASSSPSGRGAVEQYF. Written as DNA, the CDR3 is TGTGCCAGCAGTTCCCCCTCGGGACGGGGGGCGGTTGAGCAGTACTTC.

V is TRBV6-1 and J is TRBJ1-2; 7 bases line up with TRBD1. The CDR3 runs to 15 residues. Per germline, CDR1 MNHNS and CDR2 SASEGT. Losses at the gene ends were 11 bases for V and 0 bases for J; bases not matched to a gene: 12. The CDR3 DNA follows: TGTGCCTCCAGGGACAGTAATACTCCTAACTATGGCTACACCTTC. This sequence encodes CASRDSNTPNYGYTF.

The rearrangement uses TRBV7-2 and TRBJ1-2, with D perhaps TRBD1 (5 bases). Germline assignment: CDR1 SGHTA and CDR2 FQGNSA. The CDR3 loop spans 13 amino acids. The V and J ends lost 1 base and 4 bases respectively, with 7 bases between them. The CDR3 sequence is CASSLDRTYGYTF. The CDR3 region has the DNA TGTGCCAGCAGCTTAGACAGGACCTATGGCTACACCTTC.

This sequence joins TRBV19 and TRBJ2-5; the match to TRBD2 covers 7 bases. Trimming took 5 bases from V and 3 from J; bases not matched to a gene: 9. This CDR3 contains 15 residues. Germline-derived CDR1 and CDR2 are LNHDA and SQIVND (reference sequence). The CDR3 spells CASSGEGGMEETQYF. CDR3 in DNA: TGTGCCAGTAGTGGGGAGGGCGGGATGGAAGAGACCCAGTACTTC.

V usage is TRBV27 and J usage is TRBJ2-7; D unresolved. CDR3 size: 14 residues. Germline CDR1 and CDR2: MNHEY and SMNVEV (reference sequence). Trimming pared 6 bases from V and 2 bases from J, leaving 14 bases between. The CDR3 loop reads CASRSLGATYEQYF. The CDR3 DNA is TGTGCCAGCAGATCTTTGGGCGCAACCTACGAGCAGTACTTC.

This chain uses TRBV19 with TRBJ2-1; D gene ambiguous. This CDR3 has 16 residues. Germline loops: CDR1 LNHDA, CDR2 SQIVND (reference sequence). Trimming pared 0 bases from V and 0 bases from J, leaving 9 bases between. CDR3 sequence: CASSIDPPSSYNEQFF. In nucleotides, the CDR3 is TGTGCCAGTAGTATAGATCCCCCGAGCTCCTACAATGAGCAGTTCTTC.

CDR3 sequence reads: CASSVGYGGVDTQYF. In DNA, the CDR3 is TGTGCCAGCAGCGTTGGGTACGGCGGGGTTGATACGCAGTATTTT. This sequence joins TRBV5-4 and TRBJ2-3; D might be TRBD2 (6 bases). The germline V and J ends were trimmed by 4 bases and 6 bases, with 18 bases remaining between them. Germline lookup yields CDR1 SGHNT and CDR2 YYREEE (reference sequence). This CDR3 has 15 amino acids. Combining the CDR3 with reference TRBV5-4 and TRBJ2-3 gives the whole variable domain ETGVTQSPTHLIKTRGQQVTLRCSSQSGHNTVSWYQQALGQGPQFIFQYYREEENGRGNFPPRFSGLQFPNYSSELNVNALELDDSALYLCASSVGYGGVDTQYFGPGTRLTVL.

This clone was counted a few times. The rearrangement links TRBV4-3 to TRBJ1-6, with D uncertain. The CDR3 sequence is 14 residues long. Trimming left V 1 base short and J 6 bases short, with 7 bases between. The germline CDR1 and CDR2 sequences are LGHNA and YSLEER. CDR3 residues: CASSQVAGNSPLHF. The DNA of the CDR3 is TGCGCCAGCAGCCAAGTAGCGGGTAATTCACCCCTCCACTTT.

The chain couples TRBV5-4 to TRBJ1-1; 10 positions match TRBD1. The germline V gene encodes CDR1 SGHNT and CDR2 YYREEE (reference sequence). The CDR3 sequence is 14 residues long. Trimming cost V 6 bases and J 4 bases; bases outside gene matches: 6. The CDR3 here is CASTGGQGSTEAFF. The DNA of the CDR3 is TGTGCCAGCACCGGGGGACAGGGGAGCACTGAAGCTTTCTTT.

V gene TRBV6-6 combines with J gene TRBJ1-1, with TRBD1 matching over 10 bases. CDR1 is MNHNY, CDR2 SVGAGI, per germline (reference sequence). V shed 8 bases and J 0 bases; nucleotides not matched to a gene: 6. The CDR3 sequence is 15 residues long. The CDR3 sequence: CASRDRGFLNTEAFF. The CDR3 coding sequence is TGTGCCAGCCGGGACAGGGGATTCCTGAACACTGAAGCTTTCTTT.

The rearrangement uses TRBV4-1 and TRBJ1-1, with D unclear. CDR1 MGHRA and CDR2 YSYEKL come from the germline V gene. Trimming left V 1 base short and J 5 bases short, with 20 bases between. The CDR3 length is 17 residues. CDR3 residues: CASSQGRVRRGGTEAFF. CDR3 in DNA: TGCGCCAGCAGCCAAGGGAGAGTGAGGCGGGGAGGGACTGAAGCTTTCTTT.

V gene TRBV11-2 combines with J gene TRBJ2-2; the match to TRBD1 covers 8 bases. Germline V gene sequence: CDR1 SGHAT, CDR2 FQNNGV. V was pared by 3 bases and J by 4 bases, with 7 bases of the junction left unmatched. This CDR3 spans 16 amino acids. CDR3 protein: CASSFSRGPVTGELFF. CDR3 sequence (DNA): TGTGCCAGCAGCTTCAGCAGGGGGCCGGTCACCGGGGAGCTGTTTTTT.